This record covers a single T cell receptor (beta chain). The antigen is unknown. These data come from a study of Ad26.COV2.S vaccination and SARS-CoV-2 variants. Study details: By the intramuscular route, Ad26.COV2.S was given once, or twice 56 days apart. Whole-study results and caveats: Reported findings describe substantial breadth in spike-specific CD8+ and CD4+ T cell responses following vaccination. The analyses of TCR breadth and depth may have understated the size of total T cell responses.

Sequencing used immunoSEQ multiplex PCR; TCRdb keeps in-frame clones, though not all of them. This sample carries roughly 410,000 clones, about four fifths of them seen once, and the ten largest clones take more than 7%. Treatment specified: roughly 19 received Ad26.COV2.S at low or high dose, single or two shots; 5 received placebo; per-sample allocation not given. Each sample was drawn 63 days after the first injection (of vaccine or placebo). SARS-CoV-2 spike from the Wuhan strain was encoded by the vaccine, an Ad26 vector. The CDR3 runs 13 residues. V lost 0 bases, J lost 1 base, and 3 bases lay in between. Germline V lookup: CDR1 SGHDN, CDR2 FVKESK.

The chain combines TRBV14 with TRBJ1-1; unclear D gene. This sequence was found in a person aged 18-60 years who received the Ad26.COV2.S COVID-19 vaccine or a placebo. The specimen comprised peripheral blood, sampled in a trial of Ad26.COV2.S vaccine versus placebo. CDR3 amino acids: CASSQDRNTEAFF. The CDR3 bases are TGTGCCAGCAGCCAAGATCGGAACACTGAAGCTTTCTTT.